The 18 T cell receptor beta chains presented below share a single source sample, sequenced in a study of T cells after yellow fever vaccination. TCRdb independently ran MiXCR on the 5' RACE reads; one entry per CDR3 protein. The data hold a few hundred thousand distinct CDR3 sequences, with over 4.5% observed a single time. Sequences were derived from CD4+ T cells sorted from PBMCs, sampled on the day of the yellow fever booster vaccination. The receptors were gathered from a man aged 18 to 29 who received the YFV17D yellow fever vaccine.

The chain uses TRBV28 and TRBJ2-7, with TRBD2 as a possible D gene (6 bases). Germline assignment: CDR1 MDHEN and CDR2 SYDVKM. This CDR3 spans 12 amino acids. The germline V and J ends were trimmed by 5 bases and 3 bases, with 8 bases remaining between them. CDR3 DNA: TGTGCCAGCAGTGCCGGGGGCTACGAGCAGTACGTC. This gives the protein CASSAGGYEQYV.

The gene calls are TRBV7-8 and TRBJ1-5; D gene unclear. The germline CDR1 and CDR2 sequences are SGHVS and FQNEAQ. With 3 bases removed from V and 0 bases from J, the gap between germline ends came to 12 bases. The CDR3 is made up of 16 amino acids. CDR3 region: CASSLVGRYSNQPQHF. The CDR3 coding sequence is TGTGCCAGCAGCTTGGTAGGACGATATAGCAATCAGCCCCAGCATTTT.

The V and J genes are TRBV27 and TRBJ1-4, with no clear D. This CDR3 region has 11 residues. V was shortened by 7 bases and J by 5 bases, with 5 bases between the two germline ends. Germline V gives CDR1 MNHEY, CDR2 SMNVEV (reference sequence). Here the CDR3 reads CASKGNEKLFF. The CDR3 DNA reads as TGTGCCAGCAAAGGGAATGAAAAACTGTTTTTT.

This clonotype was counted many times. The CDR3 DNA is TGTGCCAGCAGCTTAAGGCCAGTACAAGAGACCCAGTACTTC. Translating gives CASSLRPVQETQYF. The chain is built from TRBV7-2 and TRBJ2-5; D gene uncertain. Per germline, CDR1 SGHTA and CDR2 FQGNSA. The CDR3 has 14 residues. V lost 2 bases and J 2 bases, leaving 9 bases between the germline ends.

The rearrangement uses TRBV29-1 and TRBJ2-1; 13 bases map to TRBD2. This CDR3 contains 14 residues. Germline assignment: CDR1 SQVTM and CDR2 ANQGSEA. Trimming took 4 bases from V and 10 from J; bases not matched to a gene: 7. The CDR3 spells CSVAGLAGPREQFF. For the CDR3, the DNA is TGCAGCGTTGCGGGACTAGCGGGGCCAAGGGAGCAGTTCTTC.

This clonotype was observed many times. The V gene is TRBV6-2 or TRBV6-3, the J gene TRBJ2-3; 7 bases match TRBD1. Per the germline V gene, CDR1 is MNHEY and CDR2 is SVGEGT. Trimming removed 2 bases from V and 4 bases from J; junction bases left unmatched: 9. CDR3 length: 16 amino acids. CDR3 nucleotides: TGTGCCAGCAGTTACCCCGAGGGGGCTAAGGCAGATACGCAGTATTTT. It encodes CASSYPEGAKADTQYF.

This clonotype has more than one count but fewer than ten. The V gene is TRBV11-2, the J gene TRBJ2-2; 14 nucleotides agree with TRBD2. Trimming at V came to 5 bases and at J to 4 bases, leaving 3 bases not matched to a gene. CDR3 length equals 16 residues. Germline lookup yields CDR1 SGHAT and CDR2 FQNNGV. CDR3 coding DNA: TGTGCCAGCAGCGGGACTAGCGGGGGCCTCACCGGGGAGCTGTTTTTT. Protein product: CASSGTSGGLTGELFF.

This clonotype was observed a handful of times. V gene TRBV7-7 combines with J gene TRBJ2-3; D gene uncertain. CDR3 size: 15 residues. V shed 3 bases and J shed 6 bases, with 16 bases lying between them. Germline loops: CDR1 SSHAT, CDR2 FNYEAQ (reference sequence). CDR3 nucleotide sequence: TGTGCCAGCAGCTTGAGTGGGGATAGGTGGGATACGCAGTATTTT. Its protein product is CASSLSGDRWDTQYF.

In this sample, this clonotype turned up many times. The CDR3 DNA follows: TGTGCCAGCAGCTCATGGAGGGCAGGGAATTCCTACGAGCAGTACTTC. Translating it yields CASSSWRAGNSYEQYF. V and J are TRBV5-6 and TRBJ2-7; D perhaps matches TRBD2 (6 bases). Trimming left V 3 bases short and J 1 base short, with 17 bases between. Germline V lookup: CDR1 SGHDT, CDR2 YYEEEE. This CDR3 has 16 amino acids.

This clonotype was recorded many times. The chain joins TRBV29-1 to TRBJ1-4; 7 bases line up with TRBD1. Germline CDR1 is SQVTM and CDR2 is ANQGSEA. The junction had 4 bases not matched to a gene; V was cut back by 4 bases and J by 8 bases. The CDR3 consists of 12 residues. The CDR3 loop is CSVGQGKEKLFF. Here the CDR3 DNA reads TGCAGCGTTGGACAGGGAAAGGAAAAACTGTTTTTT.

This clonotype came up many times. This rearrangement joins TRBV12-3 or TRBV12-4 to TRBJ1-4, with 10 nucleotides matching TRBD1. Trimming cost V 3 bases and J 2 bases; bases outside gene matches: 3. CDR3 length equals 16 residues. CDR3 sequence reads: CASSFSGQGTNEKLFF. The DNA for the CDR3 is TGTGCCAGCAGTTTTTCGGGACAGGGGACTAATGAAAAACTGTTTTTT.

This clonotype occurred many times. The chain combines TRBV5-1 with TRBJ1-2, with unresolved D. The CDR3 runs to 13 residues. Germline CDR1 SGHRS, CDR2 YFSETQ. V lost 0 bases and J 2 bases, leaving 5 bases between the germline ends. CDR3 sequence (DNA): TGCGCCAGCAGCTTGGAACAGAACTATGGCTACACCTTC. Its translation: CASSLEQNYGYTF.

J is TRBJ1-1 and V is TRBV6-2 or TRBV6-3; D is undetermined. Trimming shortened V by 0 bases and J by 11 bases, and 19 bases separated the two germline ends. Per the germline V gene, CDR1 is MNHEY and CDR2 is SVGEGT. The CDR3 loop spans 15 amino acids. CDR3 nucleotides: TGTGCCAGCAGTTACTCTGGCAGGACCACCGCGGAGGCTTTCTTT. Its translation: CASSYSGRTTAEAFF.

This clonotype has only a few counts. The chain combines TRBV5-1 with TRBJ2-5; 9 positions agree with TRBD2. Germline lookup yields CDR1 SGHRS and CDR2 YFSETQ. V lost 5 bases, J lost 5 bases, and 10 bases stayed unmatched. CDR3 length equals 15 residues. CDR3 nucleotides: TGCGCCAGCAGAGAGAGCGGGGGGAGTGTTGAGACCCAGTACTTC. Its protein is CASRESGGSVETQYF.

This sequence joins TRBV5-4 and TRBJ2-2; 8 nucleotides align to TRBD1. This CDR3 has 15 residues. The V segment lost 3 bases and the J segment 1 base; nucleotides outside the gene matches: 2. Germline assignment: CDR1 SGHNT and CDR2 YYREEE (reference sequence). The CDR3 DNA reads as TGTGCCAGCAGCTCCGGGACAGGGAACACCGGGGAGCTGTTTTTT. Encoded protein: CASSSGTGNTGELFF. Based on the CDR3 plus reference TRBV5-4 and TRBJ2-2, the full variable domain is ETGVTQSPTHLIKTRGQQVTLRCSSQSGHNTVSWYQQALGQGPQFIFQYYREEENGRGNFPPRFSGLQFPNYSSELNVNALELDDSALYLCASSSGTGNTGELFFGEGSRLTVL.

Ten or more counts support this clonotype. The rearrangement uses TRBV4-3 and TRBJ2-3; 7 positions agree with TRBD1. The germline V gene encodes CDR1 LGHNA and CDR2 YSLEER. CDR3 length: 14 residues. After removal of 6 bases from V and 3 bases from J, the junction contained 6 bases not matched to a gene. The CDR3 is CASSRIQGTDTQYF. The CDR3 DNA reads as TGCGCCAGCAGTCGTATACAGGGGACAGATACGCAGTATTTT.

A few counts support this clonotype. The chain uses TRBV21-1 and TRBJ1-1. TRBV21-1 is termed a pseudogene. The CDR3 totals 18 residues. CDR3 DNA: TGTGCCAGCAGCAAAGTCTCCCAGGGACTAAAGATGAACACTGAAGCTTTCTTT. Protein sequence: CASSKVSQGLKMNTEAFF.

In this sample, this clonotype turned up many times. The chain combines TRBV5-1 with TRBJ2-3, with D possibly matching TRBD1 (5 bases). The germline CDR1 and CDR2 sequences are SGHRS and YFSETQ. V lost 7 bases and J 3 bases, leaving 9 bases between the germline ends. The CDR3 consists of 12 residues. This CDR3 is CASSRDTDTQYF. The CDR3 nucleotides read TGCGCCAGCTCCAGGGATACAGATACGCAGTATTTT.